The 2 T cell receptor beta chains below all came from one sample that was sequenced in a study of blood T cell repertoires in COVID-19. TCRdb keeps only in-frame clones here, not all; method: immunoSEQ multiplex PCR. The sample yields approximately 100,000 clones, 70% to 90% seen once. Specimen: peripheral blood. The receptors were gathered from a woman in her sixties with acute or convalescent COVID-19.

This sequence joins TRBV5-1 and TRBJ2-5; 7 bases line up with TRBD2. The J segment lost 4 bases and the V segment lost 3 bases, leaving 9 bases of the junction unmatched. The CDR3 spans 15 residues. In germline, CDR1 is SGHRS, CDR2 YFSETQ. In nucleotides, the CDR3 is TGCGCCAGCAGCTCCGGAACTTTAGCGGGAGAGACCCAGTACTTC. Translation: CASSSGTLAGETQYF.

The chain joins TRBV7-2 to TRBJ2-1; 10 bases are shared with TRBD2. Germline values: CDR1 SGHTA, CDR2 FQGNSA. This CDR3 is 15 amino acids long. V was pared by 0 bases and J by 6 bases, with 2 bases of the junction left unmatched. This CDR3 is CASSLASSGGNEQFF. DNA of the CDR3: TGTGCCAGCAGCTTAGCGTCTAGCGGGGGCAATGAGCAGTTCTTC.